Listed below are T cell receptor beta chains from one sample, sequenced in a study of blood T cell repertoires in COVID-19. Data came from immunoSEQ multiplex PCR; TCRdb stores just in-frame clones and leaves some out. Of hundreds of thousands of clones listed, around 87% are singletons. Sequencing used PBMCs or T cells enriched from blood (not recorded which). The receptor set was obtained from a woman in her 50s who had recovered from COVID-19. Both conserved end residues are trimmed from each CDR3. Fields, in order: clone size, V gene, CDR3 protein. A clone size is listed for some rows: how often the clone was seen (once, few, many), or a class if it is expanded.

clone_size: NA
v_call: TRBV21-1
cdr3_aa: ASSMVQTSLGKTNTGELF

clone_size: NA
v_call: TRBV14
cdr3_aa: ASSRASGGELF

clone_size: NA
v_call: TRBV9
cdr3_aa: ASSVQGFVGYT

clone_size: NA
v_call: TRBV9
cdr3_aa: ASSVGLAYNEQF

clone_size: NA
v_call: TRBV6-2/TRBV6-3
cdr3_aa: ASSFGEPGLNQETQY

clone_size: once
v_call: TRBV7-9
cdr3_aa: ASSARQTEKLF

clone_size: NA
v_call: TRBV11-2
cdr3_aa: ASRHVGQAAF

clone_size: NA
v_call: TRBV7-2
cdr3_aa: ASSLEAGQDTYEQY

clone_size: NA
v_call: TRBV10-1
cdr3_aa: ASSESSGINTGELF

clone_size: NA
v_call: TRBV5-1
cdr3_aa: ASSSGSAGNTIY

clone_size: NA
v_call: TRBV18
cdr3_aa: ASSPRANEKLF